The 19 T cell receptor beta chains below were found in one sample sequenced in a study of blood T cell repertoires in COVID-19. The protocol was immunoSEQ multiplex PCR, while the TCRdb copy is restricted to in-frame clones and leaves out a portion. The sample lists roughly 200,000 clones, roughly nine tenths occurring once. The sample consisted of PBMCs or T cells enriched from blood (not recorded which). The receptor set was obtained from a woman aged 25 to 39 who had recovered from COVID-19.

This clone was picked up one time. V usage is TRBV30 and J usage is TRBJ2-3, with a weak D call TRBD1 (6 bases). Per the germline V gene, CDR1 is GTSNPN and CDR2 is SVGIG (reference sequence). The CDR3 has 14 residues. The germline V and J ends were trimmed by 6 bases and 0 bases, with 13 bases remaining between them. CDR3 in DNA: TGTGCCTGCACCAAGGGGGATAGCACAGATACGCAGTATTTT. This codes for CACTKGDSTDTQYF.

This clone was recorded only once. The chain uses TRBV14 and TRBJ1-1; a weak D match, TRBD1 (5 bases). The germline CDR1 and CDR2 sequences are SGHDN and FVKESK. V dropped 4 bases and J dropped 1 base, with 10 bases sitting between them. This CDR3 has 14 amino acids. The CDR3 protein is CASSRQQGNTEAFF. The DNA of the CDR3 is TGTGCCAGCAGCCGGCAGCAGGGGAACACTGAAGCTTTCTTT.

V and J are TRBV4-2 and TRBJ1-4; 10 positions match TRBD1. The CDR3 consists of 13 residues. Per the germline V gene, CDR1 is LGHNA and CDR2 is YNFKEQ. The CDR3 DNA sequence: TGTGCAGCAGGGGACAGGGGTAATGAAAAACTGTTTTTT. Amino acid sequence: CAAGDRGNEKLFF.

The chain has TRBV5-1 and TRBJ1-1; a weak D match, TRBD1 (5 bases). This CDR3 contains 14 residues. Germline V gives CDR1 SGHRS, CDR2 YFSETQ. V was clipped by 6 bases and J by 0 bases, with 12 bases between them. CDR3 in amino acids: CASKGANLNTEAFF. In DNA, the CDR3 is TGCGCCAGCAAAGGGGCTAACTTGAACACTGAAGCTTTCTTT.

The gene calls are TRBV6-2 or TRBV6-3 and TRBJ2-7, with TRBD2 matching over 7 bases. Germline loops: CDR1 MNHEY, CDR2 SVGEGT. V lost 4 bases, J lost 2 bases, and 11 bases stayed unmatched. The CDR3 is 16 residues long. The CDR3 reads CASSWGGLTNPYEQYF. The CDR3 region has the DNA TGTGCCAGCAGTTGGGGGGGACTTACTAACCCCTACGAGCAGTACTTC.

The V call is TRBV7-2, the J call TRBJ2-4; no definite D call. This CDR3 has 15 residues. Germline V gene data show CDR1 as SGHTA and CDR2 as FQGNSA. The V gene lost 1 base and the J gene lost 1 base, with 8 bases spanning the gap. CDR3 loop: CASSLGVSAKNIQYF. CDR3 bases: TGTGCCAGCAGCTTAGGAGTTAGCGCCAAAAACATTCAGTACTTC. The whole variable domain, filled in from reference TRBV7-2 and TRBJ2-4, reads GAGVSQSPSNKVTEKGKDVELRCDPISGHTALYWYRQSLGQGLEFLIYFQGNSAPDKSGLPSDRFSAERTGGSVSTLTIQRTQQEDSAVYLCASSLGVSAKNIQYFGAGTRLSVL.

The chain couples TRBV5-1 to TRBJ2-3, with a possible D match to TRBD2 (6 bases). The CDR3 covers 13 residues. Looked up from germline, CDR1 is SGHRS and CDR2 is YFSETQ. V gave up 7 bases and J gave up 5 bases, with 14 bases separating them. The CDR3 nucleotides are TGCGCCAGCTTCGTGGGGGGAGGAGATACGCAGTATTTT. This codes for CASFVGGGDTQYF.

The V call is TRBV5-1, the J call TRBJ2-7; TRBD1 agrees at 8 bases. CDR1 is SGHRS, CDR2 YFSETQ, per germline. This CDR3 spans 16 amino acids. V trimming: 4 bases; J trimming: 4 bases; junction bases outside the gene matches: 13. CDR3 protein: CASSRDATGDVYEQYF. The CDR3 region has the DNA TGCGCCAGCAGCAGAGACGCGACAGGGGACGTTTACGAGCAGTACTTC. Combining the CDR3 with reference TRBV5-1 and TRBJ2-7 gives the whole variable domain KAGVTQTPRYLIKTRGQQVTLSCSPISGHRSVSWYQQTPGQGLQFLFEYFSETQRNKGNFPGRFSGRQFSNSRSEMNVSTLELGDSALYLCASSRDATGDVYEQYFGPGTRLTVT.

The chain links TRBV19 to TRBJ1-6; tentative D call: TRBD1 (6 bases). Trimming removed 6 bases at V and 10 bases at J, with 16 bases between. The CDR3 loop spans 14 amino acids. CDR1 LNHDA and CDR2 SQIVND come from the germline V gene (reference sequence). CDR3: CASSITGRGSPLHF. CDR3 bases: TGTGCCAGTAGCATAACAGGGCGGGGGTCACCCCTCCACTTT.

The chain uses TRBV3-1 (or the pseudogene TRBV3-2) and TRBJ1-1; D gene ambiguous. Germline V gene lookup returns CDR1 LGHDT and CDR2 YNNKEL (reference sequence). V gave up 4 bases and J gave up 3 bases, with 15 bases separating them. The CDR3 loop spans 15 amino acids. CDR3 loop: CASSPRGGPYTEAFF. In nucleotides, the CDR3 is TGTGCCAGCAGCCCCCGCGGAGGACCGTACACTGAAGCTTTCTTT.

The chain couples TRBV7-8 to TRBJ2-3; D not resolved. Trimming shortened V by 8 bases and J by 3 bases, and 15 bases separated the two germline ends. Germline CDR1 is SGHVS and CDR2 is FQNEAQ. This CDR3 spans 14 amino acids. This chain's CDR3 is CASASSRATDTQYF. In nucleotides, the CDR3 is TGTGCCAGCGCCTCAAGCAGAGCGACAGATACGCAGTATTTT.

The chain employs TRBV28 and TRBJ1-2, with 10 nucleotides matching TRBD1. CDR1 is MDHEN and CDR2 is SYDVKM in the germline V gene. This CDR3 is 12 amino acids long. V lost 6 bases, J lost 8 bases, and 3 bases stayed unmatched. CDR3 in amino acids: CASRTGGRGYTF. In DNA form, the CDR3 reads TGTGCCAGCAGGACAGGGGGCAGGGGCTACACCTTC.

The V and J genes are TRBV12-3 or TRBV12-4 and TRBJ1-1, with D unresolved. The CDR3 loop spans 13 amino acids. The ends were cut back, 6 bases at V and 3 bases at J, with 11 bases in the middle. CDR3 amino acids: CASSWESHTEAFF. The CDR3 nucleotides read TGTGCCAGCAGCTGGGAGTCGCACACTGAAGCTTTCTTT.

On this clone: The sample has other DNA sequences that encode this CDR3 too. This rearrangement joins TRBV10-3 to TRBJ1-2, with 7 bases matching TRBD1. The CDR3 is 12 residues long. Germline assignment: CDR1 ENHRY and CDR2 SYGVKD. The V and J ends lost 4 bases and 5 bases, in that order; junction bases with no gene match: 1. In nucleotides, the CDR3 is TGTGCCATCAGTGGGACAGGATATGGCTACACCTTC. Translated: CAISGTGYGYTF.

The V call is TRBV18, the J call TRBJ1-1; D unclear. Germline loops: CDR1 KGHSH, CDR2 LQKENI. This CDR3 comprises 12 residues. The germline V and J ends were trimmed by 3 bases and 3 bases, with 5 bases remaining between them. In nucleotides, the CDR3 is TGTGCCAGCTCACCCCTCGACACTGAAGCTTTCTTT. Its translation: CASSPLDTEAFF.

The CDR3: CASSLRDTGRGYTF. CDR3 in DNA: TGTGCCAGCAGTTTACGGGACACCGGGAGGGGCTACACCTTC. The chain couples TRBV27 to TRBJ1-2, with D perhaps TRBD1 (6 bases). Trimming took off 2 bases at V and 8 bases at J, with 15 bases between the two ends. The CDR3 spans 14 residues. Per germline, CDR1 MNHEY and CDR2 SMNVEV (reference sequence).

This clone was seen more than once but under ten times. This chain links TRBV18 with TRBJ1-2; 7 bases fit TRBD1. The CDR3 spans 14 residues. Germline CDR1 reads KGHSH; CDR2 reads LQKENI. The ends lost 5 bases at V and 2 bases at J; junction bases unmatched: 5. CDR3 nucleotides: TGTGCCAGCTCATCGCAGGGGGGCAACTATGGCTACACCTTC. Translating gives CASSSQGGNYGYTF.

The chain uses TRBV6-1 and TRBJ1-2, with D possibly being TRBD1 (6 bases). The V end was cut by 7 bases, the J end by 3 bases, with 9 bases between. Germline lookup yields CDR1 MNHNS and CDR2 SASEGT. This CDR3 has 12 amino acids. CDR3 protein: CASKGVDYGYTF. CDR3 bases: TGTGCCAGCAAGGGGGTCGACTATGGCTACACCTTC.

The chain employs TRBV6-2 or TRBV6-3 and TRBJ1-2; the match to TRBD1 covers 7 bases. The CDR3 has 16 amino acids. The V gene end was trimmed by 0 bases and the J gene end by 10 bases; junction bases not matched to a gene: 14. Germline V gives CDR1 MNHEY, CDR2 SVGEGT. CDR3 amino acids: CASSYSLGTVGFDYTF. DNA of the CDR3: TGTGCCAGCAGTTACTCGCTGGGGACAGTTGGTTTCGACTACACCTTC.